Following are 9 T cell receptor beta chains from one sample sequenced in a study of beta chain features in type 1 diabetes (dated by TCRdb to about 2018). For these TCRs, the target antigens are not known. The library was produced with the immunoSEQ multiplex PCR assay. All of the isolated RNA was reverse transcribed with the High Capacity cDNA Reverse Transcription Kit, so expressed TCRB transcripts were sequenced. TCRdb took over this immuneACCESS table, retaining in-frame rearrangements with V and J assigned. Such tables are incomplete; in checked studies, under half of the missing clones stem from an unresolved V gene, and the remainder is unexplained. The sample contains about 650,000 clones, around 12% of them found a single time. The ten biggest clones cover 0.095% to 0.15% of the sample. On the study overall, not on this receptor specifically: Type 1 diabetes patients showed a moderate but significant shortening of TCRB CDR3 length in all four CD4+ subsets.

Sequences were obtained from naive CD4+ T cells from blood. According to the study, the label for this sample's cell subset or site signals: true naive CD4+ T cells. These receptors were collected from a man aged 30-40 years with type 1 diabetes.

The rearrangement joins TRBV18 to TRBJ1-6; D call uncertain. Germline CDR1 is KGHSH and CDR2 is LQKENI. Between the trimmed V and J ends, which lost 8 bases and 8 bases, there was a span of 10 bases. The CDR3 length is 12 residues. In nucleotides, the CDR3 is TGTGCCAGCCAATCCGTGGATTCACCCCTCCACTTT. It encodes CASQSVDSPLHF.

The gene calls are TRBV6-6 and TRBJ1-5; tentative D call: TRBD1 (5 bases). V was pared by 8 bases and J by 5 bases, with 13 bases between. The CDR3 contains 13 residues. Looked up from germline, CDR1 is MNHNY and CDR2 is SVGAGI (reference sequence). This chain's CDR3 is CASGDQGYQPQHF. DNA of the CDR3: TGTGCCAGCGGCGACCAGGGATATCAGCCCCAGCATTTT.

This clone turned up a few times. This chain links TRBV11-2 with TRBJ2-5, with a weak D call TRBD1 (6 bases). Per germline, CDR1 SGHAT and CDR2 FQNNGV. V was clipped by 7 bases and J by 3 bases, with 12 bases between them. The CDR3 sequence is 13 residues long. The CDR3: CASTQGSEETQYF. CDR3 in DNA: TGTGCCAGCACCCAGGGGTCAGAAGAGACCCAGTACTTC.

This clone was found a few times. V is TRBV11-2 and J is TRBJ2-5; D unresolved. The V gene lost 7 bases and the J gene lost 1 base, with 10 bases spanning the gap. This CDR3 has 13 amino acids. Germline CDR1 SGHAT, CDR2 FQNNGV. CDR3 nucleotides: TGTGCCAGCACGCCAAGGTTCCAAGAGACCCAGTACTTC. Protein product: CASTPRFQETQYF.

The sample holds a few counts of this clone. This rearrangement joins TRBV7-2 to TRBJ2-7, with D hard to call. The CDR3 length is 14 residues. The germline V gene encodes CDR1 SGHTA and CDR2 FQGNSA. V was clipped by 5 bases and J by 3 bases, with 14 bases between them. CDR3 DNA: TGTGCCAGCAGCCGATCCCGGTACCTCTACGAGCAGTACTTC. Its translation: CASSRSRYLYEQYF.

The chain combines TRBV7-9 with TRBJ1-1; 9 bases map to TRBD1. Germline V gene sequence: CDR1 SEHNR, CDR2 FQNEAQ (reference sequence). The CDR3 covers 16 residues. V dropped 5 bases and J dropped 4; count of bases not matched to a gene: 11. CDR3 in DNA: TGTGCCAGCAGCCGAGGGTTACAGGGGGCTGGCACTGAAGCTTTCTTT. It specifies CASSRGLQGAGTEAFF.

The sample holds a few counts of this clone. This chain links TRBV6-1 with TRBJ2-4; 11 nucleotides align to TRBD2. The CDR3 has 17 residues. CDR1 is MNHNS, CDR2 SASEGT, per germline. Trimming at V came to 4 bases and at J to 0 bases, leaving 5 bases not matched to a gene. The CDR3 loop is CASSAPTSGVAKNIQYF. The CDR3 bases are TGTGCCAGCAGTGCCCCGACTAGCGGGGTAGCCAAAAACATTCAGTACTTC.

J is TRBJ2-7 and V is TRBV4-3; 10 bases are a match to TRBD1. The V segment lost 5 bases and the J segment 0 bases; nucleotides outside the gene matches: 19. Looked up from germline, CDR1 is LGHNA and CDR2 is YSLEER. This CDR3 contains 20 residues. The CDR3 coding sequence is TGCGCCAGCAGCTACTTGACCGGGACAGGGGAGGGGCAAAGCTCCTACGAGCAGTACTTC. The encoded protein is CASSYLTGTGEGQSSYEQYF.

The V and J genes are TRBV11-2 and TRBJ2-3, with 8 bases fitting TRBD1. Germline V lookup: CDR1 SGHAT, CDR2 FQNNGV. This CDR3 has 15 amino acids. The V and J ends lost 1 base and 5 bases, in that order; junction bases with no gene match: 5. The CDR3: CASSLGLQGVDTQYF. The CDR3, as DNA: TGTGCCAGCAGCTTAGGGTTACAGGGGGTAGATACGCAGTATTTT.